This T cell receptor beta chain comes out of a study of T cell changes during pregnancy in multiple sclerosis. Sequencing was performed with immunoSEQ multiplex PCR; in TCRdb, only in-frame clones are kept and a portion is missing. Among about 130,000 clones listed, approximately 96% were seen once. CDR1 SGHDT and CDR2 YYEEEE come from the germline V gene. With V trimmed by 0 bases and J by 5 bases, 11 bases remained unmatched. The CDR3 is 17 residues long. The chain joins TRBV5-6 to TRBJ1-1; 9 nucleotides agree with TRBD1. This sequence was found in a female donor with multiple sclerosis, enrolled in a pregnancy study. This specimen consisted of peripheral blood, obtained after pregnancy. Here the CDR3 reads CASSLGKQGARRTEAFF. In nucleotides, the CDR3 is TGTGCCAGCAGCTTGGGTAAACAGGGGGCGCGAAGAACTGAAGCTTTCTTT.